The present T cell receptor (beta chain) was sequenced within a study of molecular identifiers for immune sequencing clone quantification listed by TCRdb under 2018. Regarding the complete study: For a replicate experiment, RNA from roughly 20,000 or 100,000 naive CD8 T cells was divided into five aliquots, and four of the five aliquots were sequenced. The study was a methods study using CD8 T cells to benchmark molecular-identifier clustering-based TCR repertoire sequencing (MIDCIRS) and TCR RNA copy counting. Broader findings and caveats from the paper: Spiked-in Jurkat TCR RNA (10 copies' worth), which is not part of the donor repertoire, was contained in the naive libraries. In CMV-specific effector cells, clones with more than 20 RNA copies contained over 99% of molecules, whereas in naive cells such clones contained under 1% of molecules. Modeling gave about three recovered TCR RNA copies per cell versus about 10 by digital PCR, implying approximately 30% capture efficiency. Spiked-in Jurkat TCR RNA equal to a single cell's worth was reported to be detectable even within 1,100,000 naive CD8 T cells. Highly expanded clone sizes could be underestimated if identical TCR molecules share a barcode. Without barcode sub-clustering, chimeric consensus sequences inflated TCR diversity; chimeras reached as high as 47%.

Libraries of naive CD8 T cells were built from anywhere between roughly 17,000 and 1,000,000 sorted cells, with 10%, 30% or 50% of the purified RNA used. Naive CD8 T cells were FACS-sorted as CD8+CD4-CCR7+CD45RA+ on a BD FACSAria II into RLT Plus buffer. Detection sensitivity was tested by spiking Jurkat RNA equal to roughly ten TCR copies' worth into samples containing 20,000-1,000,000 naive CD8 T cells. CD8 T cells were enriched using RosetteSep CD8+ T Cell Enrichment Cocktail and Ficoll-Paque, and the enriched cells then underwent ACK red cell lysis. This clonotype was recorded many times. The specificity of this receptor is unknown. Per-base quality was not reported, and no clone a single base away is much larger than it. V loses 6 bases, J loses 5 bases, and the germline ends lie 14 bases apart. The CDR3 numbers 13 residues from cysteine through phenylalanine. The CDR3 DNA has 39 bases and is translated from base 1.

Receptor amplification or capture employed PCR. The instrument was an Illumina HiSeq 4000. Preparation of bulk TCR libraries followed a previously described approach, with the TCR primers listed in Table S5. Purification of total RNA was performed with the Qiagen AllPrep DNA/RNA kit. Before analysis, reads from multiple sequencing runs of the same library were pooled. As for the original processing: Reads were retained only if an exact TCR constant sequence was present, and the retained reads were trimmed to 150 nt and grouped according to their 12-nt molecular barcodes. Reads inside each barcode group were sub-clustered using a 15% Levenshtein threshold, and a quality-weighted consensus sequence was constructed for each RNA molecule. Non-functional sequences were removed, as were lower-count sequences one edit away from another. Based on fitting two negative binomial distributions, any barcode sub-cluster with under 20% of the maximum read count was discarded. TCRdb took the public reads, trimmed them with fastp at Q25, ran MiXCR for clone calling and kept in-frame beta chains. Under each unique CDR3 protein, matching rows form one entry showing the most common genes and DNA. For this entry, the V and J calls and clone size follow TCRdb and not the study's own pipeline. The sample includes under 650,000 distinct CDR3 sequences, with less than 20% observed a single time. Together, the top ten hold roughly 0.85% of the sample.

In this chain, TRBV12-3 or TRBV12-4 is recombined with TRBJ2-7; TRBD1 is perhaps the D gene, given 6 matching bases. This TCR came from a human donor in good health. Some libraries in this study had Jurkat cell RNA spiked in. Sequencing input: naive CD8+ T cells from blood, with Jurkat cell RNA spiked in. The cell subset or site label, read with the paper, signifies: FACS-sorted CD8+CD4-CCR7+CD45RA+ naive T cells. The CDR3 region: CASSQGHVHEQYF. The DNA sequence is as follows: TGTGCCAGCAGCCAGGGACATGTACACGAGCAGTACTTC.